This entry features one T cell receptor beta chain sequence. Its antigen remains unidentified. The record has no base qualities; no much larger clone is one base away. Counted from cysteine to phenylalanine, this CDR3 has 14 amino acids. Of all the DNA, just the CDR3 is kept, 42 bases in frame from base 1. At the junction V is shortened by 5 bases and J by 4 bases, with 11 bases in between. CDR1 and CDR2 were assigned from the germline V gene as MNHEY and SVGAGI. Receptors were amplified or captured by the immunoSEQ multiplex PCR assay. For the multiplex PCR, a mixture combining 60 forward primers for TCR Vbeta segments and 13 reverse primers for TCR Jbeta segments was used. The CDR3 region of rearranged TCR beta genes was amplified from genomic DNA with a multiplex PCR assay. The amplified TCR beta libraries were sequenced on the Illumina HiSeq System as 87-base-pair reads. The paper's processing steps were these. Across the 500 to 850 repertoires, a later analysis counted around 80 million unique TCR beta chains, around 11 million of which were shared by at least two donors. To remove PCR and sequencing errors, raw reads were error-corrected and collapsed into unique sequences using a nearest-neighbor algorithm that merged closely related sequences. To assign V, D and J gene segments, CDR3 sequences were aligned to IMGT reference sequences. Each retained sequence needed at least a six-nucleotide match to both a V gene segment and a J gene segment. A rearrangement counted as productive if the CDR3 had no stop codons and remained in frame with V and J, and every other rearrangement counted as non-productive. Following IMGT convention, CDR3 was defined as the stretch from the second conserved V-encoded cysteine to the conserved J-encoded phenylalanine. In an earlier analysis of around 600 of the donors, sequences lacking an unambiguous match to a single V gene segment were excluded. An earlier analysis of just under 600 of the donors called V segments functional above 56.7% productive rearrangements and segregating when the between-donor standard deviation exceeded 5%. To diagnose cytomegalovirus status from the catalog of TCR beta chain sequences, a statistical classification framework was built. A later analysis assigned V and J genes by comparing TCR nucleotide sequences with IMGT/GENE-DB human TR gene sequences. In a later analysis, CDR3 sequences and most-parsimonious VDJ recombination scenarios were assigned using the TCRdist pipeline. In a later analysis, every TCR beta chain was defined by the combination of its CDR3 amino acid sequence and its V-gene family, and reads without a unique V-gene family were dropped. A later analysis removed 450 to 600 highly shared, low-generation-probability nucleotide sequences to deal with suspected cross-contamination and a sequencing artifact. In a later analysis, a clonal expansion index was calculated for each public chain from normalized within-repertoire ranks of inferred template counts. Generation probabilities in a later analysis came from a VDJ recombination model fitted to out-of-frame rearrangements, and those results were checked against IGoR. Hypergeometric tests were used in a later analysis to score TCR-TCR, TCR-HLA and TCR-CMV co-occurrence, with a repertoire-size bias correction applied to the TCR pairs. A later analysis estimated false discovery rates by permuting HLA or CMV assignments 20 times. In a later analysis, co-occurring TCRs were grouped using DBSCAN, with TCRdist sequence similarity added in when clustering inside HLA-allele-positive subsets. Repertoires with fewer than 30,000 or more than 120,000 public chains were left out of co-occurrence clustering, as were five repertoires with anomalous nucleotide sharing. TCRdb limited this immuneACCESS table to in-frame rearrangements with V and J called. A share of clones is missing; checked studies link under half to unresolved V genes, and the rest is unexplained. V and J calls and clone size come straight from that table; D and trimming were deduced from the DNA. The sample contains approximately 150,000 clones, around 77% of them found a single time. 1% of the sample belongs to the ten largest clones.

The data are from a study of cytomegalovirus exposure and HLA in healthy donors (dated by TCRdb to about 2017). Background on the whole study: An earlier analysis of approximately 550 of the donors reported roughly 300 Gb of sequence data and more than 90 million unique TCR beta sequences from 150 million to 200 million T cells. In a later genetic analysis, genome-wide SNP genotypes for about 65% of the 666 donors were used, and that subset was treated as a discovery cohort. Typing coverage differed by locus: A, B, C, DRB1 and DQB1 were typed in roughly 620-630 donors, DQA1 in about 550, DPA1 in approximately 610, and DPB1 in approximately 450. To predict cytomegalovirus infection status, the study brought together high-throughput TCR immunosequencing, statistical association of individual TCRs with disease status, and machine learning. An earlier analysis of about 600 of the donors used high-throughput TCR beta sequencing to judge whether each TCR beta V gene segment behaved as functional or pseudogenic. About 310 gigabases of sequencing data and some 85 million unique TCR sequences were included in an early release covering 550 to 800 HLA-typed donors. To study patterns of TCR occurrence, a later analysis re-analyzed previously published TCR beta repertoires from around 660 donors and added high-resolution HLA genotyping. Among the roughly 400 genotyped donors, approximately 82% belonged to the genetic ancestry cluster associated with self-reported Caucasian donors. Across around 400 genotyped donors of the cohort, an average of roughly 250,000 unique TCR beta nucleotide sequences per donor were sequenced, and 15% to 20% of those sequences were non-productive. Every repertoire in the discovery cohort had been generated on one and the same sequencing platform. HLA typing included class I and class II loci at four-digit resolution. The study profiled the T cell repertoires of 666 subjects by immunosequencing and related them to cytomegalovirus serostatus. A separate validation cohort of roughly 110 different subjects was used in addition to the roughly 620-subject first cohort. Donor age, sex, ethnicity and CMV serostatus were compiled alongside the repertoire data. In the later analysis, no new phenotypic data were used to find candidate immune exposures; instead, reliance was placed on TCR beta sequences and their occurrence across donors. Four to six DR-DQ haplotypes were handled as single units for association and clustering, since linkage in the cohort was strong. The aim of the study was to test whether cataloging public T cell receptors could identify signatures of past pathogen exposure. The paper's findings and limits, for the study overall: A group of highly shared sequence variants was considered likely to be a technical artifact of the sequencing pipeline. A further reported finding was that TCR beta sequences accurately predicted the HLA-A and HLA-B alleles for most subjects in the first cohort. Correlated functional status among segregating V segments might reflect linkage disequilibrium, but an unknown experimental factor could not be ruled out. V-gene and J-gene trimming of TCR beta chains was associated with a missense DCLRE1C variant in a later genetic analysis, and the association was replicated in an independent cohort. In a later analysis, TCR association rates were found to vary across HLA loci, with the most associated TCRs seen for DRB1 alleles and the fewest for HLA-C alleles. A total of about 150 TCR beta chains were listed by the study as associated with cytomegalovirus. The earlier analysis of approximately 540 of the donors excluded fewer than 20 rarely observed V segments, including chromosome 9 orphons, because counts were too low. A later genetic analysis reported fewer N-insertions in productive TCRs among donors in an Asian-associated ancestry cluster than the roughly 650-donor mean. The cohort was sequenced for TCR beta chains only, and without alpha or paired-chain data the features that could be detected were limited. Some IMGT-functional V segments, including TRBV6-2 and TRBV6-3, could not be distinguished by the 87-base-pair reads and were therefore excluded. Because HLA typing was unavailable for some donors at each locus, only the typed subset was used in association tests. Assigning TCR associations to individual alleles was difficult when HLA alleles, especially DR and DQ, strongly co-occurred. A later analysis found that most CMV-associated TCR beta chains appeared HLA-restricted, with HLA associations seemingly driven largely by CMV exposure. The authors suggested that the approach could potentially be extended to other disease states and immunological phenotypes. In vitro tests confirmed that a few of the cytomegalovirus-associated TCR beta chains recognize cytomegalovirus antigens. The classifier was reported to diagnose cytomegalovirus status with high specificity and sensitivity in both the original and validation cohorts. For the cohort, immune exposure information was limited to CMV serostatus. Roughly uniform sequencing depth across donors was assumed in presence/absence analyses, although this assumption may not hold. Most TCR sequences were observed very rarely across donors, whereas some public TCRs were present in many individuals. In a later analysis, around 17,000 TCR beta sequences were associated with specific HLA alleles at a false discovery rate of 0.05. Broadly in line with IMGT annotations, most TCR beta V segments showed up in productive rearrangements about 87% or about 30% of the time in an earlier analysis of several hundred of the donors. According to a later analysis, parvovirus B19, influenza, CMV and Epstein-Barr virus appeared linked to several top co-occurrence clusters. A later analysis found that HLA-associated TCR beta chains were more clonally expanded and had lower generation probabilities than equally common non-associated chains.

The cohort was made up of several hundred healthy bone marrow donors. At the time of sampling, every cohort member was nominally healthy, though immune exposures that went unrecorded were likely present. The donor was CMV seronegative and was included in the group of 352 seronegative cohort members. A peripheral blood sample was provided by each donor, and peripheral blood mononuclear cells were used for TCR beta sequencing. Genomic DNA was extracted from the blood cell samples with the Qiagen DNeasy Blood Extraction Kit. The rearrangement joined TRBV6-5 to TRBJ2-2; TRBD2 is a possible D gene, resting on 6 matching bases. The source material was PBMCs. This clonotype was obtained from a woman aged 40 to 50 in good health and CMV-seronegative. The CDR3 region has the sequence CASSPSGVTGELFF. The bases are TGTGCCAGCAGTCCCTCGGGGGTCACCGGGGAGCTGTTTTTT.